This T cell receptor beta chain is from a study of tumor and adjacent non-tumor tissue in lung cancer. The study, taken as a whole, reports: Compared with tumor, normal lung showed significantly lower TCR diversity.

Three rounds of nested PCR, following a modified ARM-PCR protocol, produced the TCRbeta library. TCRdb ran MiXCR on the multiplex PCR reads and lists one entry per CDR3 protein. The sample has 70,000 to 90,000 distinct CDR3 sequences; under 80% are singletons. As concerns this clonotype: The antigen is not known. The CDR3 end shows no conserved phenylalanine or tryptophan, and so a read error is likely.

RNA was extracted from bulk tissue without any cell sorting. Newly diagnosed lung cancer patients had thoracic surgery in China, August–late 2014, without prior chemotherapy. This CDR3 spans 12 amino acids. Per germline, CDR1 SGHAT and CDR2 FQNNGV. The sample was lung tumor tissue. The sequence was collected from a woman between 45 and 60 years old with non-small cell lung cancer. V gene TRBV11-2 combines with J gene TRBJ2-5; D is ambiguous. Here the CDR3 DNA reads TGTGGCAGCAGCTTAGTTCAAGAGATCCAGTACCTC. It encodes CGSSLVQEIQYL.